A single sample is the source of the 11 T cell receptor beta chains below, sequenced in a study of pediatric ulcerative colitis. TCRdb's table, derived via immunoSEQ multiplex PCR, lists solely in-frame clones and lacks some. The sample holds 30,000 or so clones, 81% seen once. During colonoscopy, one to two rectal pinch biopsies were collected. The sequenced sample was gut tissue. These receptors all come from a boy younger than 18 with mild ulcerative colitis.

The chain combines TRBV2 with TRBJ2-3; D gene unclear. The CDR3 consists of 14 residues. The germline V gene encodes CDR1 SNHLY and CDR2 FYNNEI. The V and J ends lost 3 bases and 2 bases respectively, with 9 bases between them. The CDR3 reads CASSDGPDTDTQYF. In DNA form, the CDR3 reads TGTGCCAGCAGTGACGGACCCGACACAGATACGCAGTATTTT.

The genes are TRBV5-1 and TRBJ2-3, with D unresolved. CDR1 and CDR2 from the germline V gene are SGHRS and YFSETQ. Deletions cut 0 bases from V and 3 bases from J, with 8 bases between. CDR3 length: 14 amino acids. In DNA form, the CDR3 reads TGCGCCAGCAGCTTGGTAGCCCCTACAGATACGCAGTATTTT. Translated: CASSLVAPTDTQYF. The full variable domain, completed using reference TRBV5-1 and TRBJ2-3, is KAGVTQTPRYLIKTRGQQVTLSCSPISGHRSVSWYQQTPGQGLQFLFEYFSETQRNKGNFPGRFSGRQFSNSRSEMNVSTLELGDSALYLCASSLVAPTDTQYFGPGTRLTVL.

In its sample, this clone was seen once. The chain joins TRBV6-4 to TRBJ2-3; 10 nucleotides match TRBD2. Germline CDR1 MRHNA, CDR2 SNTAGT. V was clipped by 6 bases and J by 0 bases; unmatched bases: 3. The CDR3 has 15 amino acids. CDR3 region: CASSGTSDSTDTQYF. DNA for the CDR3: TGTGCCAGCAGCGGGACTAGCGATAGCACAGATACGCAGTATTTT.

Here the CDR3 reads CASSIEASSGNTIYF. The DNA of the CDR3 is TGTGCCAGTAGTATCGAGGCCAGCTCTGGAAACACCATATATTTT. This sequence joins TRBV19 and TRBJ1-3; D gene ambiguous. This CDR3 region has 15 residues. The V gene's germline CDR1 is LNHDA and CDR2 SQIVND (reference sequence). V was cut by 3 bases and J by 0 bases, with 9 bases left in between.

The V gene is TRBV5-1, the J gene TRBJ2-5, with D maybe TRBD1 (6 bases). The V end was cut by 5 bases, the J end by 4 bases, with 18 bases between. The length of the CDR3 is 15 residues. Germline CDR1 reads SGHRS; CDR2 reads YFSETQ. The chain's CDR3 is CASSRLGGGRETQYF. The CDR3 coding sequence is TGCGCCAGCAGTCGTCTAGGGGGTGGGAGAGAGACCCAGTACTTC.

The chain employs TRBV7-3 and TRBJ2-5, with a weak D call TRBD2 (6 bases). The CDR3 runs to 12 residues. The germline V and J ends were trimmed by 4 bases and 7 bases, with 10 bases remaining between them. Germline V gives CDR1 SGHTA, CDR2 FQGTGA. The CDR3 loop reads CASSWDSGTQYF. The CDR3 nucleotides read TGTGCCAGCAGCTGGGACTCCGGGACCCAGTACTTC.

The CDR3 loop is CASSLTAGAGQPQHF. The CDR3 bases are TGTGCCAGCAGTCTTACGGCGGGGGCAGGTCAGCCCCAGCATTTT. This chain links TRBV6-5 with TRBJ1-5; D is perhaps TRBD1 (6 bases). Germline V gives CDR1 MNHEY, CDR2 SVGAGI. Trimming removed 5 bases at V and 6 bases at J, with 17 bases between. This CDR3 has 15 residues.

V is TRBV2 and J is TRBJ1-2; D unclear. Looked up from germline, CDR1 is SNHLY and CDR2 is FYNNEI. The CDR3 spans 12 residues. Between the trimmed V and J ends, which lost 5 bases and 2 bases, there was a span of 6 bases. This CDR3 reads CASSTVNYGYTF. The CDR3 DNA follows: TGTGCCAGCAGTACAGTAAACTATGGCTACACCTTC. The entire variable domain, with the rest obtained from reference TRBV2 and TRBJ1-2, is as follows: EPEVTQTPSHQVTQMGQEVILRCVPISNHLYFYWYRQILGQKVEFLVSFYNNEISEKSEIFDDQFSVERPDGSNFTLKIRSTKLEDSAMYFCASSTVNYGYTFGSGTRLTVV.

The chain couples TRBV7-6 to TRBJ2-3; maybe TRBD2 (5 bases). Trimming left V 5 bases short and J 1 base short, with 16 bases between. The CDR3 has 16 residues. The germline CDR1 and CDR2 sequences are SGHVS and FNYEAQ. The CDR3 protein is CASSPSRGSRTDTQYF. The CDR3 coding sequence is TGTGCCAGCAGCCCTAGTCGAGGGTCTCGCACAGATACGCAGTATTTT. Looking up the rest from reference TRBV7-6 and TRBJ2-3 gives the full variable domain: GAGVSQSPRYKVTKRGQDVALRCDPISGHVSLYWYRQALGQGPEFLTYFNYEAQQDKSGLPNDRFSAERPEGSISTLTIQRTEQRDSAMYRCASSPSRGSRTDTQYFGPGTRLTVL.

A few counts support this clone. V and J are TRBV5-1 and TRBJ2-7; D is unclear. Trimming removed 1 base from V and 4 bases from J, with 9 bases in between. CDR3 length: 13 residues. The V gene's germline CDR1 is SGHRS and CDR2 YFSETQ. The CDR3 is CASSLLSDYEQYF. The CDR3 DNA reads as TGCGCCAGCAGCTTGTTAAGTGATTACGAGCAGTACTTC.

The genes are TRBV7-2 and TRBJ2-5, with D tentatively TRBD1 or TRBD2 (6 bases each). The CDR3 has 15 residues. V was trimmed by 2 bases and J by 4 bases, leaving 14 bases between them. Germline V gives CDR1 SGHTA, CDR2 FQGNSA. The CDR3 DNA reads TGTGCCAGCAGCTTATGGGTTGGAGGGGGAGAGACCCAGTACTTC. Protein sequence: CASSLWVGGGETQYF.